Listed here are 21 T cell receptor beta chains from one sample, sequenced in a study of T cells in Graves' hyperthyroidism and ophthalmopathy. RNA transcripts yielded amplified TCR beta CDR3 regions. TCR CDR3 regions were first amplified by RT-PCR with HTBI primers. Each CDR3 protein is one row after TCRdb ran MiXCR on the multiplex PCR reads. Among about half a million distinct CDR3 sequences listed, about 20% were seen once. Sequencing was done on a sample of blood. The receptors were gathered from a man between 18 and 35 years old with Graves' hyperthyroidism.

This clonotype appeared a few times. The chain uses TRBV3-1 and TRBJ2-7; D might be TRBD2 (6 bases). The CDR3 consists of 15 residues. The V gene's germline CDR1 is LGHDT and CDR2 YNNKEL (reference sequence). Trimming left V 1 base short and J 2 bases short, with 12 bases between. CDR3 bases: TGTGCCAGCAGCCAAGGGCTAGCGCTAACCTACGAGCAGTACTTC. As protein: CASSQGLALTYEQYF.

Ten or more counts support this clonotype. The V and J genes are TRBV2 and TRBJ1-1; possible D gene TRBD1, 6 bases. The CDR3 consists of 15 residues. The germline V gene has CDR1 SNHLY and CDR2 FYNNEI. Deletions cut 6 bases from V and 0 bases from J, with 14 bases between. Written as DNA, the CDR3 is TGTGCCAGCAGCGCGGACAGTATAATGAACACTGAAGCTTTCTTT. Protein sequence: CASSADSIMNTEAFF.

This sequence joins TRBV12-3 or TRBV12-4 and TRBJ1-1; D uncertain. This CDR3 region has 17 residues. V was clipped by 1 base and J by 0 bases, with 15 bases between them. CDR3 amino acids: CASSLVPTPTLNTEAFF. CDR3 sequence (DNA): TGTGCCAGCAGTTTAGTCCCTACCCCAACACTGAACACTGAAGCTTTCTTT.

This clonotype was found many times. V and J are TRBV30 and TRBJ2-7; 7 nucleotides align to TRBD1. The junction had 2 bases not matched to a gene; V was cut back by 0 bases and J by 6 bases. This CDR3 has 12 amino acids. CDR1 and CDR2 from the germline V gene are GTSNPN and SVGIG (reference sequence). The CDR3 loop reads CAWSVPGGEQYF. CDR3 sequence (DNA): TGTGCCTGGAGTGTACCAGGGGGCGAGCAGTACTTC.

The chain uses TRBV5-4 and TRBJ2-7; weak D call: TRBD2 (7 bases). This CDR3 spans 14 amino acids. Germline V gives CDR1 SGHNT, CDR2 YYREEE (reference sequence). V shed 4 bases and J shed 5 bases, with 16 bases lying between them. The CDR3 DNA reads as TGTGCCAGCAGCCGAGGGGGGGGCAACCACGAGCAGTACTTC. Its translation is CASSRGGGNHEQYF.

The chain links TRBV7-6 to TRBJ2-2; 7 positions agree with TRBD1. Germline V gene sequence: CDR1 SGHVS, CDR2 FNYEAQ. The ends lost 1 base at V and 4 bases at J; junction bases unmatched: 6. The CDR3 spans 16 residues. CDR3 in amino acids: CASSLGARGTTGELFF. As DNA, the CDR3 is TGTGCCAGCAGCTTAGGAGCCAGGGGGACCACCGGGGAGCTGTTTTTT.

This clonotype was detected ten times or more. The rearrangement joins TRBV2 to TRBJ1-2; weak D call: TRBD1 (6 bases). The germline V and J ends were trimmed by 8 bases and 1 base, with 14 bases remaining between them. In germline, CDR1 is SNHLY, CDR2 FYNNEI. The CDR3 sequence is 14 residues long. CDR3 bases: TGTGCCAGCCTGATGACAGGAAATAACTATGGCTACACCTTC. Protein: CASLMTGNNYGYTF.

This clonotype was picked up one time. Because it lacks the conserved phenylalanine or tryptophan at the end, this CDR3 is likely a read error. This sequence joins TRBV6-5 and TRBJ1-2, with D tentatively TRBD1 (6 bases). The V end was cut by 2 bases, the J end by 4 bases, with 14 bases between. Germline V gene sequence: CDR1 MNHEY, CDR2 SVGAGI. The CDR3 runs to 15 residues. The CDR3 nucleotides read TGTGCCAGCAGTTACGGGTCGGGGGACACCTATGGCTACACCTAC. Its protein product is CASSYGSGDTYGYTY.

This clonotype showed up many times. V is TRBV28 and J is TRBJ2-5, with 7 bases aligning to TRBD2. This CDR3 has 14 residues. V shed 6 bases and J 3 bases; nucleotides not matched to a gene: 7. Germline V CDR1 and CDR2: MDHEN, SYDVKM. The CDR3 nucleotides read TGTGCCAGCAGCAAGTGGGAGGGGAAAGAGACCCAGTACTTC. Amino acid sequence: CASSKWEGKETQYF.

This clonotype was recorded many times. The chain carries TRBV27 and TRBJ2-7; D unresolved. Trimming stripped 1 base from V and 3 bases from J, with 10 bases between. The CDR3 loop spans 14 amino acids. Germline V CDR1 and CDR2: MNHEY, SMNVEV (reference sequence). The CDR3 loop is CASSLLWGNYEQYF. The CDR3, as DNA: TGTGCCAGCAGTTTATTGTGGGGAAACTACGAGCAGTACTTC.

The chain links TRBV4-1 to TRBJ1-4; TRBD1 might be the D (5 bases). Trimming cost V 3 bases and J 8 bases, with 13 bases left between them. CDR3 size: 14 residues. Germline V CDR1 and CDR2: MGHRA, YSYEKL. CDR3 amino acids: CASSHQRAGEKLFF. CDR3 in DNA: TGCGCCAGCAGCCACCAACGGGCAGGGGAAAAACTGTTTTTT.

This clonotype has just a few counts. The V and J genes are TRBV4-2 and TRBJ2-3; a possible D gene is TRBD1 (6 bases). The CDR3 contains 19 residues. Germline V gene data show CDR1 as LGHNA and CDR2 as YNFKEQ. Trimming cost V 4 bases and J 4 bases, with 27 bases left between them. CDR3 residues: CASSPPSPPPQGWADTQYF. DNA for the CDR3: TGTGCCAGCAGCCCACCCTCACCGCCCCCACAGGGATGGGCAGATACGCAGTATTTT.

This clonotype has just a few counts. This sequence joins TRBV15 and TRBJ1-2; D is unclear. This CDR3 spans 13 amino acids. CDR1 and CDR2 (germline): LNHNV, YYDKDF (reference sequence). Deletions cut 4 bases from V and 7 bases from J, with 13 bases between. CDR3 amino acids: CATSNAGIPGYTF. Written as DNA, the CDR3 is TGTGCCACCAGCAACGCTGGAATACCTGGCTACACCTTC.

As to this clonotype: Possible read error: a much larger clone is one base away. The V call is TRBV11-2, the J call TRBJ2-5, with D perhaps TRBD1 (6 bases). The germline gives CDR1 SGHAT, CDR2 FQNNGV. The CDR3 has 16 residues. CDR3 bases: TGTTCCAGCAGCCTCAGCATTCAGGGGAAATTGGAGACCCAGTACTTC. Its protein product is CSSSLSIQGKLETQYF.

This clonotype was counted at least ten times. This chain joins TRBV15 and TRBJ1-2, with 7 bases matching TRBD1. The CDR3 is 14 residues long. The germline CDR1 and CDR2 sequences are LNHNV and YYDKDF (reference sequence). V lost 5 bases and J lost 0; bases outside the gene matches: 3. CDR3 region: CATSYTGANYGYTF. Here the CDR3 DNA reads TGTGCCACCAGCTATACAGGGGCTAACTATGGCTACACCTTC.

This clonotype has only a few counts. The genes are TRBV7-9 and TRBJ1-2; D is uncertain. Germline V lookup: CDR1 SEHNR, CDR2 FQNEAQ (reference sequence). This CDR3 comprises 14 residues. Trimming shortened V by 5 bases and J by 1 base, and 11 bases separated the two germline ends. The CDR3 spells CASSPAGSNYGYTF. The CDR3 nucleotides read TGTGCCAGCAGCCCCGCGGGGAGTAACTATGGCTACACCTTC.

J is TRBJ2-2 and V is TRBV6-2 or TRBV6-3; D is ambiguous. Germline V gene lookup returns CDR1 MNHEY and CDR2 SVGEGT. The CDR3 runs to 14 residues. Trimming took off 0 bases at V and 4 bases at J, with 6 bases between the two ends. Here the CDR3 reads CASSYSESTGELFF. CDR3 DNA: TGTGCCAGCAGTTACTCGGAGTCCACCGGGGAGCTGTTTTTT.

This CDR3 reads CASSVEGGSTPPLHF. CDR3 nucleotides: TGTGCCAGCAGCGTAGAGGGGGGCTCCACTCCCCCCCTCCACTTT. This chain joins TRBV9 and TRBJ1-6; tentative D call: TRBD1 (6 bases). Per the germline V gene, CDR1 is SGDLS and CDR2 is YYNGEE. V lost 0 bases and J 13 bases, leaving 17 bases between the germline ends. The CDR3 has 15 amino acids.

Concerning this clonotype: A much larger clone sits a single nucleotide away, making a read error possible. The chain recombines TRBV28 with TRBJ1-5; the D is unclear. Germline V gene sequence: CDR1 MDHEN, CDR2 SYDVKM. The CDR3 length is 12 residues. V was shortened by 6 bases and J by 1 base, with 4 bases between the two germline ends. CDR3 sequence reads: CASRSSNQPQHF. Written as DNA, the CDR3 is TGTGCCAGCAGGTCAAGCAATCAGCCCCAGCATTTT.

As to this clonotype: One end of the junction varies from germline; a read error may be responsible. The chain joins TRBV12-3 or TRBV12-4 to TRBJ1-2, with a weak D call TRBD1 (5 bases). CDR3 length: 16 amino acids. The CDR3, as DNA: TGTGCCAGCACCACCGGCTGGGCTGGCAGGGTACGTGGCTACGCCTTC. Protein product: CASTTGWAGRVRGYAF.

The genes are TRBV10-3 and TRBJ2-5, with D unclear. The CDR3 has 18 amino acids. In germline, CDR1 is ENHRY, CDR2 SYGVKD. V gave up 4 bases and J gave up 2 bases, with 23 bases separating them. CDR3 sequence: CAISGRLVDHSRQETQYF. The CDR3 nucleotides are TGTGCCATCAGTGGGCGTCTAGTAGATCACAGTAGGCAAGAGACCCAGTACTTC.